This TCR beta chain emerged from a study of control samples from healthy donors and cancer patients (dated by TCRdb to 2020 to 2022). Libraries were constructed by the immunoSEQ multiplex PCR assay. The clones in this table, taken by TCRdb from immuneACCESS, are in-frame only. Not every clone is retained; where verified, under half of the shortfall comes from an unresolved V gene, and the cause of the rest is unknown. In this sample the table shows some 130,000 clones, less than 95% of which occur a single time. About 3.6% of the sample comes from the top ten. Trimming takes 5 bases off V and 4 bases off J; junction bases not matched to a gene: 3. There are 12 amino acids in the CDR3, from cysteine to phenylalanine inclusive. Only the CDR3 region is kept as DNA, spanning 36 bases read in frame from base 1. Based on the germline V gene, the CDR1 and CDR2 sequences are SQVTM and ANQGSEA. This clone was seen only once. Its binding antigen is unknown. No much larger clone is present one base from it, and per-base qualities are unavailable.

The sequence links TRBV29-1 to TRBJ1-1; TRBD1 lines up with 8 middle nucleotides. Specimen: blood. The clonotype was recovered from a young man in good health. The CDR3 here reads CSVSDRGTEAFF. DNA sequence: TGCAGCGTTTCCGACAGGGGCACTGAAGCTTTCTTT.